This T cell receptor (beta chain) was captured in a study of identical twins (dated by TCRdb to the mid-2010s). Some background on the complete study: To test whether fetal clonotypes persist, this study deep-sequenced TCR alpha and beta repertoires from monozygotic twins, from unrelated adults of various ages, and from cord blood. To rule out contamination, the twin experiments were replicated at different times with different library preparation protocols. The research as a whole found: In monozygotic twins, out-of-frame TCR alpha sharing was systematically underestimated by recombination models, although the models agreed with sharing between unrelated individuals. Invariant T cells such as MAIT and iNKT could partly confound zero-insertion analyses, although diverse VJ usage argued against such confounding for most clonotypes. Compared with coincidental sharing between unrelated individuals, out-of-frame TCR alpha sequences shared between twins showed an excess of sequences with low generation probability. Abundant cord blood beta clonotypes had fewer insertions, young adult naive repertoires showed a similar but weaker trend, and memory repertoires showed no such trend. The excess sharing between twins in beta out-of-frame sequences was weaker because fewer shared sequences reduced the signal-to-noise ratio. Because the same donors could not be followed over many years, conclusions were based on cross-sectional statistical analysis.

The CDR3 spans 15 residues, from the cysteine through the phenylalanine. Only CDR3 DNA is held: 45 bases, read in frame from base 1. Trimming costs V 3 bases and J 4 bases, and their ends lie 17 bases apart. Looking up the germline V gene yields CDR1 SGDLS and CDR2 YYNGEE. The library came from 5' RACE. The sequencing machine was an Illumina HiSeq 2000. Template switching introduced a universal primer binding site; the final cDNA contained a unique molecular identifier, enabling accurate counting of TCR cDNA molecules. First-strand cDNA for TCR alpha and beta chains was synthesized from specific primers in the conserved constant-segment region. Each cDNA library was double barcoded, with a SMART-Mk sample barcode plus Illumina barcodes, to control for contamination. Two successive PCR steps introduced TruSeq adapter sequences along with Illumina sample barcodes. Sequencing of the TCR alpha and beta cDNA libraries was done on the Illumina HiSeq platform using custom primers. The authors processed their data as follows. Unique molecular identifiers were extracted from raw reads with MiGEC, and CDR3 positions were determined with MiXCR. For each individual, recombination models were inferred using an EM algorithm with the repgenHMM and IGoR tools. Shared clonotype analysis was performed with the tcR package in R, normalizing sharing by the product of cloneset sizes. Out-of-frame nonproductive sequences were analyzed to study raw recombination free of thymic and clonal selection effects. TCRdb cleaned the public reads at Q25 with fastp, built clones with MiXCR and kept in-frame beta chains. Each entry is one CDR3 protein sequence, shown with its most common DNA and genes. The V and J calls follow TCRdb's processing rather than the paper's. Present in this sample are about 220,000 distinct CDR3 sequences, 6% to 8% of which were seen just once. Over 5% of the sample goes to the ten largest clones.

Only healthy Caucasian donors were included. Three pairs of female monozygotic twins, all aged 18 to 29 years, made up the twin cohort. CD4+ and CD8+ T cell populations were isolated with positive isolation kits from Invitrogen. This clonotype was recorded a few times. Its specific antigen is unknown. No qualities accompany the bases; no much larger clone lies one base away. These same data were also listed under a study on yellow fever vaccine responses in identical twins. In that second paper, the authors write: The authors reported that the T cell response to vaccination in identical twins appeared partly convergent and partly personalized. The study precisely tracked vaccine-responding T cell clones in identical twins.

This TCR came from a woman between 18 and 30 years old in good health. Rearrangement joined TRBV9 to TRBJ2-7; the D gene could be either TRBD1 or TRBD2, each agreeing at 6 bases. The sample taken for sequencing was CD8+ T cells sorted from blood. In nucleotide form, the sequence is TGTGCCAGCAGCGACAGGGAGGCAGGGATGTACGAGCAGTACTTC. It encodes CASSDREAGMYEQYF. Reference TRBV9 and TRBJ2-7 genes cover what lies past the CDR3, so the full variable domain is DSGVTQTPKHLITATGQRVTLRCSPRSGDLSVYWYQQSLDQGLQFLIQYYNGEERAKGNILERFSAQQFPDLHSELNLSSLELGDSALYFCASSDREAGMYEQYFGPGTRLTVT.